This T cell receptor (beta chain) came from a study of blood T cell repertoires in COVID-19. The protocol was immunoSEQ multiplex PCR, while the TCRdb copy is restricted to in-frame clones and leaves out a portion. The repertoire holds 180,000 or so clones, with roughly 84% as singletons. CDR1 is GTSNPN and CDR2 is SVGIG in the germline V gene (reference sequence). Trimming shortened V by 3 bases and J by 5 bases, and 17 bases separated the two germline ends. CDR3 length equals 15 residues. The source material was peripheral blood. The chain joins TRBV30 to TRBJ1-5; D ambiguous. This sequence originates from a woman in her sixties or seventies with COVID-19, enrolled during active disease. The CDR3 sequence is CAWSPTAGSHQPQHF. Written as DNA, the CDR3 is TGTGCCTGGAGCCCCACAGCCGGGAGTCATCAGCCCCAGCATTTT.